The present TCR beta chain was sequenced within a study of early T cells in non-severe SARS-CoV-2 infection. For the study at large: RNA in bulk from unsorted whole blood was sequenced, and chains were unpaired.

Study results and caveats: A preference for anti-spike CD8 responses marked VDJdb matching, which missed private and CD4 specificities.

Germline V gives CDR1 SGHRS, CDR2 YFSETQ. The ends were cut back, 4 bases at V and 8 bases at J, with 16 bases in the middle. CDR3 size: 14 residues. Unique molecular identifiers tagged individual cDNA molecules. From the 5' RACE reads, TCRdb called clonotypes with MiXCR, one entry per CDR3 protein. The sample includes about 64,000 distinct CDR3 sequences, 4% to 5.5% seen only once; the top ten take 4% to 5%. This clonotype was seen a handful of times. Its antigen is as yet unknown. This rearrangement joins TRBV5-1 to TRBJ1-5; a weak D match, TRBD1 (5 bases). This sequence originates from an adult who was a healthcare worker with PCR-confirmed SARS-CoV-2 infection or an uninfected control (not recorded which). The sample consisted of whole blood. The CDR3 here is CASSRDGPPEPQHF. The CDR3 DNA reads as TGCGCCAGCAGCCGGGACGGCCCTCCGGAGCCCCAGCATTTT.